The text below deals with one T cell receptor (beta chain). Its specific antigen is unknown. One base away there is no much larger clone; base qualities are not given. This record belongs to a study of spatial heterogeneity in lung cancer (dated by TCRdb to between 2018 and 2021). Describing the broader study: Donors were about 70 patients with early-stage, untreated non-small cell lung cancer from the lung TRACERx cohort. Follow-up PBMC samples were sequenced whenever available, with a median time to follow-up of around two years after resection. More beta-chain than alpha-chain transcripts were consistently detected, likely reflecting higher beta-chain transcript abundance. In the raw uncorrected reads, each unique combination of TCR and UMI appeared more than ten times on average. In non-small cell lung cancer, the study made a quantitative comparison of TCR alpha and beta repertoires among multiple tumor regions, matched nontumor lung and blood. TCR repertoire features were related to nonsynonymous mutation counts determined by whole-exome sequencing of tumor tissue. At surgery, hundreds of tumor regions, almost 65 matched nontumor lung samples and 56 PBMC samples were TCR-sequenced for both alpha and beta chains.

The library was prepared using 5' RACE. The run used a NextSeq 500. The TCR library protocol attached a unique molecular identifier to each TCR cDNA molecule to allow correction of PCR and sequencing errors. Concerning the study's data processing: Decombinator tools were used for TCR identification, UMI-based error correction and CDR3 extraction. Expanded TCRs were defined as those above a frequency of 2 per 1,000, corresponding to the top 1% of the tumor frequency distribution. Renyi diversity was calculated using the R vegan package after each repertoire was subsampled 100 times to 5,000 TCRs. CDR3 similarity networks were built from amino acid triplet string-kernel similarity, connecting CDR3s with pairwise similarity above 0.82. TCRdb handled the public reads itself, with Q25 trimming in fastp and clone calling in MiXCR, and kept productive beta chains. Here each entry gathers all rows of one CDR3 protein and keeps the most common genes and DNA. It is TCRdb's table, rather than the study itself, that gives the V and J calls and clone size. Across this sample there are approximately 10,000 distinct CDR3 sequences, with under 30% seen only once. The ten top clones hold roughly 4.2% of the sample.

Overall study outcomes, separate from this receptor: Ubiquitous expanded tumor TCRs were found in blood more often at tumor resection than at routine follow-up. Only roughly 15 patients were included in comparisons of baseline and follow-up blood repertoires. Confirming at a functional level the hypothesis that regional TCRs recognize regional mutations was considered to require additional single-cell paired TCR alpha and beta sequencing.

In the paper's terms, the time point label means: blood at routine non-recurrence follow-up after resection. Whole RNA extracted from tumor and nontumor lung tissue, or from cryopreserved PBMC samples, was used for TCR sequencing without cell sorting. A patient was chosen for TCR sequencing only when enough RNA was available from at least two tumor regions. The sequence was obtained from a female donor with early-stage non-small cell lung cancer. The sample here was PBMCs, taken at follow-up.

The DNA sequence is TGTGCCAGCAGTACCCCCGGGACCAACTACGAGCAGTACTTC. It specifies CASSTPGTNYEQYF. This chain joins TRBV12-3 or TRBV12-4 to TRBJ2-7, with the D call tentatively TRBD1 or TRBD2, each fitting 5 bases. Cut back by 5 bases and 3 bases, the V and J ends lie 14 bases apart. The CDR3 goes from the cysteine to the phenylalanine over 14 residues. Here the CDR3 DNA is all that survives: 42 bases in frame from base 1.